This T cell receptor (beta chain) was found in a study of PD-1 blockade in classical Hodgkin lymphoma. Notes on the study in general: Complete responders entered with baseline diversity on par with newly diagnosed patients, the results showed.

Remarks on this clone: The antigen remains unidentified.

The method was immunoSEQ multiplex PCR; TCRdb's version includes in-frame clones alone and lacks a portion of them. The sample carries some 15,000 clones, almost 90% recorded once. This CDR3 region has 17 residues. Trimming pared 0 bases from V and 0 bases from J, leaving 10 bases between. Germline-derived CDR1 and CDR2 are SGHDT and YYEEEE. As for time point: cycle 4 day 1 (C4D1), after five to seven weeks of nivolumab. Brentuximab vedotin exposure varied, and every patient relapsed after autologous stem cell transplantation. Magnetic negative selection purified CD4+ T cells from thawed PBMCs. The sequence derives from a human donor with classical Hodgkin lymphoma. The rearrangement joins TRBV5-6 to TRBJ2-6, with D perhaps matching TRBD2 (7 bases). The sample consisted of CD4+ T cells from blood, taken before the fourth cycle of nivolumab. Here the CDR3 DNA reads TGTGCCAGCAGCTTGGGGCGGGGGCACTCTGGGGCCAACGTCCTGACTTTC. Amino acid sequence: CASSLGRGHSGANVLTF.